The source of this TCR beta chain is a study of PD-1 blockade in classical Hodgkin lymphoma. In the study overall: Patients were dosed intravenously with nivolumab at 3 mg/kg every 2 weeks.

All trial patients relapsed after autologous stem cell transplantation. Relapsed/refractory classical Hodgkin lymphoma patients had complete, partial or progressive responses. Method: immunoSEQ multiplex PCR; TCRdb's copy keeps in-frame clones and lacks some. The sample consists of 20,000 to 25,000 clones, approximately 80% of them appearing once. The germline gives CDR1 SNHLY, CDR2 FYNNEI. V dropped 11 bases and J dropped 5; count of bases not matched to a gene: 16. CDR3 size: 15 residues. Study-level points and caveats: The study reported lower baseline TCR diversity in newly diagnosed patients than in healthy donors. Compared with baseline, CD4+ but not CD8+ TCR diversity had risen significantly by C4D1.

For this clone: Its specificity is unknown.

Here the sequenced sample was peripheral blood mononuclear cells (PBMCs), taken at baseline. The sequence was collected from a human donor with classical Hodgkin lymphoma. V gene TRBV2 combines with J gene TRBJ2-5, with TRBD2 identical over 8 bases. CDR3: CAGKLTGGPRETQYF. The DNA for the CDR3 is TGTGCCGGAAAACTGACGGGGGGGCCTAGGGAGACCCAGTACTTC. The full variable domain, with the rest looked up from reference TRBV2 and TRBJ2-5, is EPEVTQTPSHQVTQMGQEVILRCVPISNHLYFYWYRQILGQKVEFLVSFYNNEISEKSEIFDDQFSVERPDGSNFTLKIRSTKLEDSAMYFCAGKLTGGPRETQYFGPGTRLLVL.